This T cell receptor beta chain was observed in a study of circulating CD8 cells and anti-PD-1 response in melanoma. On the study more broadly: Response groups: complete/partial responders versus stable/progressive non-responders. Whole-study findings and limits: Replicates were generally not done for experiments. Clonotype sharing was highest between DPOS and TIGIT subsets.

Live CD3+CD8+TCRalphabeta+ cells were sorted into four subsets by PD-1 and/or TIGIT. By share, this clonotype ranks as medium-sized. Its antigen remains unknown. This CDR3 is 15 amino acids long. The germline CDR1 and CDR2 sequences are SQVTM and ANQGSEA. Losses at the gene ends were 2 bases for V and 2 bases for J; bases not matched to a gene: 4. The QIAseq Immune Repertoire TCR panel built the libraries from about 14 ng of total RNA. TCRdb recomputed calls from the reads with MiXCR, one row per CDR3 protein. The sample carries roughly 1,300 distinct CDR3 sequences, 7.5% to 8% recorded once. Source: CD8+ T cells from PBMCs, taken at baseline or after one month of anti-PD-1 therapy (not recorded which). This receptor was obtained from a human donor with melanoma. The chain is built from TRBV29-1 and TRBJ2-2, with TRBD2 identical over 8 bases. This chain's CDR3 is CSVELAGVNTGELFF. CDR3 in DNA: TGCAGCGTTGAACTAGCGGGTGTTAACACCGGGGAGCTGTTTTTT.